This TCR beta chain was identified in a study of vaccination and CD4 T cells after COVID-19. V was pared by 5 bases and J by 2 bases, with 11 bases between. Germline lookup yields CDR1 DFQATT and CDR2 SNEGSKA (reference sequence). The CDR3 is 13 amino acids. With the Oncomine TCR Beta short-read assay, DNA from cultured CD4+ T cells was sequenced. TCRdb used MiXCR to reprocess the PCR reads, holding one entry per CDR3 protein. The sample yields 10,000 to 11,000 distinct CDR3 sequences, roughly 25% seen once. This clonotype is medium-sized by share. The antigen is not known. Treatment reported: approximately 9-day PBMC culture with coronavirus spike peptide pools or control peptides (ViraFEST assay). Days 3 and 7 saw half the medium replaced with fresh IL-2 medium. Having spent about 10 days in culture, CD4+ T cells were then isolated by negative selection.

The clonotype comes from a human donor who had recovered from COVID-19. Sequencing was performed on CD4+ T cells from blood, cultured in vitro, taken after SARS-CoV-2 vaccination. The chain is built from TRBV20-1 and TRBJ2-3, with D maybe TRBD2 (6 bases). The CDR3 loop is CSAAGRLTDTQYF. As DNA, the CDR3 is TGCAGTGCTGCGGGACGGCTCACAGATACGCAGTATTTT.